The rows below give T cell receptor beta chains drawn from one sample of a study of cytomegalovirus exposure and HLA in healthy donors. The protocol was immunoSEQ multiplex PCR, while the TCRdb copy is restricted to in-frame clones and leaves out a portion. Of about 71,000 clones listed, approximately 94% are singletons. Sequencing was done on a sample of PBMCs. These receptors were taken from a woman aged 18 to 35 in good health and CMV-seronegative. CDR3s include the opening cysteine and the closing phenylalanine or tryptophan. A D gene is named only where the DNA matches it firmly. Clone size, where shown, is once, few, many, or a class for clones that have expanded.

size,J,V,D,DNA,CDR3
.,TRBJ1-3,TRBV6-5,.,TGTGCCAGCAGTTACGGGGACTCAGGAAACACCATATATTTT,CASSYGDSGNTIYF
.,TRBJ2-1,TRBV25-1,.,TGTGCCAGCAGTGATACATGGAATGAGCAGTTCTTC,CASSDTWNEQFF
.,TRBJ2-1,TRBV28,TRBD2,TGTGCCAGCAGTCCGATTTGGTGGCTAGAGCGGGAGGGGAGAAATGAGCAGTTCTTC,CASSPIWWLEREGRNEQFF
.,TRBJ2-5,TRBV6-5,.,TGTGCCACCGCCATCTCCGGAGAGACCCAGTACTTC,CATAISGETQYF
.,TRBJ2-7,TRBV27,TRBD2,TGTGCCAGCAGTATCGTCACTAGCGGGGGGTCCTTCAAGCAGTACTTC,CASSIVTSGGSFKQYF
.,TRBJ2-5,TRBV7-9,.,TGTGCCAGCAGCTTGAGGCAGGGGGGTGAAGAGACCCAGTACTTC,CASSLRQGGEETQYF
.,TRBJ1-2,TRBV5-5,TRBD1,TGTGCCAGCAGCTGGGACAGAAACTCTAACTATGGCTACACCTTC,CASSWDRNSNYGYTF
.,TRBJ2-2,TRBV7-2,TRBD2,TGTGCCAGCAGCTCATTTAGCGGGGGCGACACCGGGGAGCTGTTTTTT,CASSSFSGGDTGELFF
.,TRBJ2-2,TRBV7-9,.,TGTGCCAGCAGCCCAGGGACAACCGGAACGAACACCGGGGAGCTGTTTTTT,CASSPGTTGTNTGELFF
.,TRBJ1-4,TRBV7-9,.,TGTGCCAGCAGCTTAGCGGGGGAGGCCGAAAAACTGTTTTTT,CASSLAGEAEKLFF
.,TRBJ1-2,TRBV10-3,.,TGTGCCATCAGCCAGGGTAGGGTAAACTATGGCTACACCTTC,CAISQGRVNYGYTF
.,TRBJ2-1,TRBV6-6,TRBD2,TGTGCCAGCAGTAAATTAGCGGGAGAATATTATGAGCAGTTCTTC,CASSKLAGEYYEQFF
.,TRBJ2-6,TRBV10-3,TRBD2,TGTGCCATCAGTCTAGCGGGGGGGCGCGGATACCCCTCTGGGGCCAACGTCCTGACTTTC,CAISLAGGRGYPSGANVLTF
once,TRBJ1-5,TRBV29-1,.,TGCAGCGTTCCCCAGGGAAGTACAGCCTATAGCAATCAGCCCCAGCATTTT,CSVPQGSTAYSNQPQHF